This T cell receptor beta chain was recovered during a study of cytomegalovirus exposure and HLA in healthy donors. Findings of the study overall: As a later analysis showed, a missense DCLRE1C variant was linked to trimming of TCR beta V- and J-genes. The study flagged around 150 TCR beta chains as cytomegalovirus-associated.

Germline CDR1 MGHRA, CDR2 YSYEKL. This CDR3 is built from 14 residues. The PCR employed 60 Vbeta primers together with 13 Jbeta primers. TCRdb's copy holds only in-frame clones and misses some; the assay was immunoSEQ multiplex PCR. Of roughly 97,000 clones in the sample, 75% to 80% were seen once. Comment on this clone: Its antigen is unidentified. The junction shows a germline mismatch at one end, possibly a read error.

The donors, nominally healthy at sampling, likely had unrecorded immune exposures. The chain couples TRBV4-1 to TRBJ2-3; a possible D gene is TRBD2 (7 bases). This sequence was found in a man in his sixties in good health and CMV-seropositive. Sample: PBMCs. The CDR3: CASSQEGGAYTQYF. CDR3 coding DNA: TGCGCCAGTAGCCAGGAAGGGGGGGCGTATACGCAGTATTTT.